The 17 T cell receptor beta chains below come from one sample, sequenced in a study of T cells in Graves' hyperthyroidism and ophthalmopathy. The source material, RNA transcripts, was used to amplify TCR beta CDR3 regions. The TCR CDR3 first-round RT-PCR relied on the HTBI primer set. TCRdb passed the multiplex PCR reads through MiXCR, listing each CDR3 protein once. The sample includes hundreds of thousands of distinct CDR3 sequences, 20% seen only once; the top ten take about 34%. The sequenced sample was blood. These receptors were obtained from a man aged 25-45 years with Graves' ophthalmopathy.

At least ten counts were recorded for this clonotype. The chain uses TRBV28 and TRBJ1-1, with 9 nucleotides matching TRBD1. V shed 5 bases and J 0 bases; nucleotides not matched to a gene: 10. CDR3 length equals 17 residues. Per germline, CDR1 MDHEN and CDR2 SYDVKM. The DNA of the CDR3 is TGTGCCAGCAGTCCGGGACAGGGATATTTTATGAACACTGAAGCTTTCTTT. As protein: CASSPGQGYFMNTEAFF.

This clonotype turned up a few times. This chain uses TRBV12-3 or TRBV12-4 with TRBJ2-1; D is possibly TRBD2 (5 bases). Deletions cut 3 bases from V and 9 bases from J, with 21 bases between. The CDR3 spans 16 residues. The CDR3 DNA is TGTGCCAGCAGTTTCAGGCAACTAGTGGCACAAGGTGAGCAGTTCTTC. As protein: CASSFRQLVAQGEQFF.

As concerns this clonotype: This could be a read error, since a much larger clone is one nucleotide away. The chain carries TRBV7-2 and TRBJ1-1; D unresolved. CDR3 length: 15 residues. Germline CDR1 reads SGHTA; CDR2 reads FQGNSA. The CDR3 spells CANSLAQTRGTEAFF. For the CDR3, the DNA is TGTGCCAACAGCTTAGCCCAAACAAGAGGCACTGAAGCTTTCTTT.

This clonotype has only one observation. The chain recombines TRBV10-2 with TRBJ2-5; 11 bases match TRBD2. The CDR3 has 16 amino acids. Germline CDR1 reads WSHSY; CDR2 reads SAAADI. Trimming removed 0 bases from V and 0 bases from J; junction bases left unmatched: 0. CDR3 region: CASSESTSGDQETQYF. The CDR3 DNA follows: TGCGCCAGCAGTGAGTCGACTAGCGGGGACCAAGAGACCCAGTACTTC.

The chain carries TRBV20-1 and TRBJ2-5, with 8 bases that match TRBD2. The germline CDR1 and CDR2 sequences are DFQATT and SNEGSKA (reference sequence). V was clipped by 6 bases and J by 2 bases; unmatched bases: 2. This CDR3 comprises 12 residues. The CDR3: CSAAGGQETQYF. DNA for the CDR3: TGCAGTGCCGCGGGGGGACAAGAGACCCAGTACTTC.

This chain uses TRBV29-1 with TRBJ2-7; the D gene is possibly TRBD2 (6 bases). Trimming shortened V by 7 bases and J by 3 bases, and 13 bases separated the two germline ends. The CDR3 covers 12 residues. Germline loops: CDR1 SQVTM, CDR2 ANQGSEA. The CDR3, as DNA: TGCAGCGCCGAAGGACTAAGCTACGAGCAGTACTTC. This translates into CSAEGLSYEQYF.

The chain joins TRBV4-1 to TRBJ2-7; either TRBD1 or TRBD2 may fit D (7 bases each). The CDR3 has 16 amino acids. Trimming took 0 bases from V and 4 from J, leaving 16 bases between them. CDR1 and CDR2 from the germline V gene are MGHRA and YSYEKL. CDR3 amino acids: CASSQDDSRGGYEQYF. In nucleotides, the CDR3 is TGCGCCAGCAGCCAAGACGATAGCAGGGGGGGATACGAGCAGTACTTC.

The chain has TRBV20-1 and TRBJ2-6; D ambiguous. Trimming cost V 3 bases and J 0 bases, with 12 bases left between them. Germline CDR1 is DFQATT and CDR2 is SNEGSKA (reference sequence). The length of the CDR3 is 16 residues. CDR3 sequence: CSARPGVNSGANVLTF. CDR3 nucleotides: TGCAGTGCTAGGCCAGGTGTGAACTCTGGGGCCAACGTCCTGACTTTC.

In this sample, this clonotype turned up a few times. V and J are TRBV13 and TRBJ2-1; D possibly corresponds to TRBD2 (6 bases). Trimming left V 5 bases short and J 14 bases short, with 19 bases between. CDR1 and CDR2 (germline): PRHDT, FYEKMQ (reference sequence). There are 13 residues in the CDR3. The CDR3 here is CASSPRHSGSKFF. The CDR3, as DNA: TGTGCCAGCAGCCCCCGCCACAGCGGGTCTAAGTTCTTC. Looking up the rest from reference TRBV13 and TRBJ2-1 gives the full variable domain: AAGVIQSPRHLIKEKRETATLKCYPIPRHDTVYWYQQGPGQDPQFLISFYEKMQSDKGSIPDRFSAQQFSDYHSELNMSSLELGDSALYFCASSPRHSGSKFFGPGTRLTVL.

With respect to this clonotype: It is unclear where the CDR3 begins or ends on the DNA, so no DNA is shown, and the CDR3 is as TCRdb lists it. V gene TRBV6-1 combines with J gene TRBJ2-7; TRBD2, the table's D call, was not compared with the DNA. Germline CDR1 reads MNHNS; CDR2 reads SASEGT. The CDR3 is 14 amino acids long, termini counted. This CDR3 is CASSTSSGNHEQYF.

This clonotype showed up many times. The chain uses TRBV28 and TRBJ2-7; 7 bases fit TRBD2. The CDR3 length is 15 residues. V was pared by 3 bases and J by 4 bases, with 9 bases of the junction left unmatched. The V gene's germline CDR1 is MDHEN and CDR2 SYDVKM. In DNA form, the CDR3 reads TGTGCCAGCAGTTTTAACAGCGGGAACCGATACGAGCAGTACTTC. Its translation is CASSFNSGNRYEQYF. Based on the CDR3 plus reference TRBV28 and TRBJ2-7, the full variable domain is DVKVTQSSRYLVKRTGEKVFLECVQDMDHENMFWYRQDPGLGLRLIYFSYDVKMKEKGDIPEGYSVSREKKERFSLILESASTNQTSMYLCASSFNSGNRYEQYFGPGTRLTVT.

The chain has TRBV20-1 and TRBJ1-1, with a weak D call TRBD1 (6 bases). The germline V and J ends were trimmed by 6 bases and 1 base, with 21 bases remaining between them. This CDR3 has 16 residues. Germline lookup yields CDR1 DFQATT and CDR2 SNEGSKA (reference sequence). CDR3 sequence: CSADIRDKSTNTEAFF. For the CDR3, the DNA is TGCAGTGCAGATATCCGGGACAAGAGTACGAACACTGAAGCTTTCTTT.

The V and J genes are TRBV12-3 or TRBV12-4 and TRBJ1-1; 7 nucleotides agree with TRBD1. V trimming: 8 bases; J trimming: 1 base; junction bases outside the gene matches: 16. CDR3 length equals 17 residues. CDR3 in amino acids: CASDPLRTGLQNTEAFF. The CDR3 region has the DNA TGTGCCAGCGATCCGTTGAGGACAGGCTTACAGAACACTGAAGCTTTCTTT.

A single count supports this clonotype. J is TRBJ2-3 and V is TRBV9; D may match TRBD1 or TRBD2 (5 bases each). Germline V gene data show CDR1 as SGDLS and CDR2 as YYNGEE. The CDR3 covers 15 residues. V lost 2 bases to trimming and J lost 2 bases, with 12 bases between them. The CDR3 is CASSVSGTHTDTQYF. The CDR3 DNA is TGTGCCAGCAGCGTCTCAGGGACCCACACAGATACGCAGTATTTT. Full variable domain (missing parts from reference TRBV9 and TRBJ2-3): DSGVTQTPKHLITATGQRVTLRCSPRSGDLSVYWYQQSLDQGLQFLIQYYNGEERAKGNILERFSAQQFPDLHSELNLSSLELGDSALYFCASSVSGTHTDTQYFGPGTRLTVL.

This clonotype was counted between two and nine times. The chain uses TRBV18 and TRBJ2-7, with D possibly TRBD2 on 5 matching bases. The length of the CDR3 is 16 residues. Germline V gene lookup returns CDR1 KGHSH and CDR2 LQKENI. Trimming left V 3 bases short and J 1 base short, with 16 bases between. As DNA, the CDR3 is TGTGCCAGCTCACCGCGGTCGGGGTACCCATCCTACGAGCAGTACTTC. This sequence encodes CASSPRSGYPSYEQYF.

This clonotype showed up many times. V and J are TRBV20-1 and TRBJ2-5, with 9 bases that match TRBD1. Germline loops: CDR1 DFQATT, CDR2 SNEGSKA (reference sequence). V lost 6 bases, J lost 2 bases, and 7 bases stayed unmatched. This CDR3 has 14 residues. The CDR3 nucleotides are TGCAGTGCCCGGCGGGGACAGGGACAAGAGACCCAGTACTTC. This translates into CSARRGQGQETQYF.

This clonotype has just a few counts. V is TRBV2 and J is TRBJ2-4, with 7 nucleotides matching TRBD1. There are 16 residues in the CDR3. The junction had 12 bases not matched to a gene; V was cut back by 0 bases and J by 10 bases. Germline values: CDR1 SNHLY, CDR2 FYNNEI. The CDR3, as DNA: TGTGCCAGCAGTGAAGCAAGGTTAGGGGGCGCTAGGATTCAGTACTTC. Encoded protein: CASSEARLGGARIQYF.